This T cell receptor beta chain originates from a study of blood T cells in healthy people across ages. The CDR3 runs 13 residues. Germline V lookup: CDR1 DFQATT, CDR2 SNEGSKA (reference sequence). V was trimmed by 0 bases and J by 2 bases, leaving 6 bases between them. It was with a sample-barcoded 5' primer and a J-beta primer mix that a second PCR of roughly 7 to 12 cycles was run. MiXCR was run by TCRdb on the 5' RACE reads, yielding one entry per CDR3 protein. This table has approximately 1.5 million distinct CDR3 sequences, under 55% appearing once. The material sequenced was blood. This rearrangement joins TRBV20-1 to TRBJ2-3; D not resolved. The receptor was derived from a woman aged 18 to 35 in good health. In nucleotides, the CDR3 is TGCAGTGCTAGAGAAACCATCACAGATACGCAGTATTTT. The encoded protein is CSARETITDTQYF.